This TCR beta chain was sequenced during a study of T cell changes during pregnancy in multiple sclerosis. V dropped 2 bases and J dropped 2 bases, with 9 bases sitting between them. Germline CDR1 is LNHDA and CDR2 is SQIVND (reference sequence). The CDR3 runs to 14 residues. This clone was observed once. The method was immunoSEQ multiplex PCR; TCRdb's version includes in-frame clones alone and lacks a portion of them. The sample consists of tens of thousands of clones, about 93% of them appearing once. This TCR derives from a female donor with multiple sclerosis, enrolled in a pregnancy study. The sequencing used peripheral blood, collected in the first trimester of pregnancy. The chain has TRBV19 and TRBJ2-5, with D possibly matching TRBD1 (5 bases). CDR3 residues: CASSIRNRQETQYF. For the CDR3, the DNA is TGTGCCAGTAGTATACGAAACAGGCAAGAGACCCAGTACTTC.